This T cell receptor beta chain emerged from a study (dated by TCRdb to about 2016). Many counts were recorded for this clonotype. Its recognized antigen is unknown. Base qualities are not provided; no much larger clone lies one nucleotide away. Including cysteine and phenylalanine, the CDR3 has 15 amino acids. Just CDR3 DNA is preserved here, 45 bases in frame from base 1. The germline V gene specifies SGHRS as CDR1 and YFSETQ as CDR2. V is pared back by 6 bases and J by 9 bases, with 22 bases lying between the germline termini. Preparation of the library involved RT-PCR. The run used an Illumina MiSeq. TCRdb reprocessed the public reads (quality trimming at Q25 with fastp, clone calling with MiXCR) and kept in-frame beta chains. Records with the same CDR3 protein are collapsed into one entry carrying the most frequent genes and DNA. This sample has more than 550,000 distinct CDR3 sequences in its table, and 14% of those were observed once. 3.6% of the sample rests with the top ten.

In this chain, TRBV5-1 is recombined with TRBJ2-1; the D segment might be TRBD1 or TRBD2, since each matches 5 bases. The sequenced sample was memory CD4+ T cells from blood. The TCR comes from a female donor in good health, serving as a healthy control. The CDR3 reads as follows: CASNRDPTIGSEQFF. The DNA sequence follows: TGCGCCAGCAACCGGGACCCCACCATCGGAAGTGAGCAGTTCTTC.